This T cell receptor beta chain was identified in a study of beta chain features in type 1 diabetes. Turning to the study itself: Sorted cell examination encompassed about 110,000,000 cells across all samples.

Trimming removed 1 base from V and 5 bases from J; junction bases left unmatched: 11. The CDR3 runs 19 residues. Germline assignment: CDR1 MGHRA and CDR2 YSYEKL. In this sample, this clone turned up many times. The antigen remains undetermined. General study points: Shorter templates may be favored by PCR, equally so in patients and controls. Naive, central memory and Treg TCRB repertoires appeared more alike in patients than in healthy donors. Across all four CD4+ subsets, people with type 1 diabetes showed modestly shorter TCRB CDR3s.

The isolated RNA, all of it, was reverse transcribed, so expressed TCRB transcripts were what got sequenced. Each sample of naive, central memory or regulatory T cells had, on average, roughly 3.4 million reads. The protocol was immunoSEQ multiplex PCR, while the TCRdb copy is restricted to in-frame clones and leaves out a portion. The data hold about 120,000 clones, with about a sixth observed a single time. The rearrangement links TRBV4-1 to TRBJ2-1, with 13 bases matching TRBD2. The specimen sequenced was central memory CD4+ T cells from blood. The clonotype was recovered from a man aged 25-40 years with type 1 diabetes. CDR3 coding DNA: TGCGCCAGCAGCCAAGCCCGACTAGCGGGGGGAGTTCACCACAATGAGCAGTTCTTC. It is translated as CASSQARLAGGVHHNEQFF.